A selection of T cell receptor beta chains follows, all from one sample in a study of response to subunit inactivated influenza vaccine. One entry per CDR3 protein results from TCRdb running MiXCR on the RT-PCR reads. The top ten clones hold less than 15% of a sample with approximately 490,000 distinct CDR3 sequences, about 7.2% of them seen once. The source material was PBMCs from blood, sampled approximately 25 months after vaccination. Every receptor here comes from a man between 50 and 75 years old who received an inactivated influenza vaccine. The CDR3 runs from the conserved cysteine through the conserved F or W. Fields, in order: clone size, D gene, J gene, V gene, CDR3 protein, CDR3 DNA. D genes are given only for firm matches. Only some rows state a clone size, as once, few, many or a class for expanded clones.

abundance: NA; d_gene: NA; j_gene: TRBJ1-4; v_gene: TRBV20-1; CDR3aa: CSARGRAGEKLFF; CDR3nt: TGCAGTGCTAGGGGCAGGGCCGGTGAAAAACTGTTTTTT
abundance: NA; d_gene: TRBD2; j_gene: TRBJ2-2; v_gene: TRBV25-1; CDR3aa: CASSEWGLSTGELFF; CDR3nt: TGTGCCAGCAGTGAATGGGGACTAAGCACCGGGGAGCTGTTTTTT
abundance: NA; d_gene: TRBD2; j_gene: TRBJ2-5; v_gene: TRBV20-1; CDR3aa: CSAKKLTGTSAQETQYF; CDR3nt: TGCAGTGCTAAGAAGTTAACCGGGACTAGCGCGCAAGAGACCCAGTACTTC
abundance: many; d_gene: NA; j_gene: TRBJ2-7; v_gene: TRBV20-1; CDR3aa: CSAKRQSPYEQYF; CDR3nt: TGCAGTGCAAAACGACAGTCCCCCTACGAGCAGTACTTC
abundance: few; d_gene: TRBD1; j_gene: TRBJ2-3; v_gene: TRBV9; CDR3aa: CASSQRTGASHTQYF; CDR3nt: TGTGCCAGCAGCCAGCGGACAGGGGCGTCACATACGCAGTATTTT
abundance: few; d_gene: TRBD2; j_gene: TRBJ2-5; v_gene: TRBV7-9; CDR3aa: CASSLSGSGETQYF; CDR3nt: TGTGCCAGCAGCTTAAGCGGGAGTGGAGAGACCCAGTACTTC
abundance: many; d_gene: TRBD2; j_gene: TRBJ2-5; v_gene: TRBV5-4; CDR3aa: CASSLVLAGGQETQYF; CDR3nt: TGTGCCAGCAGCTTGGTCCTAGCGGGGGGGCAAGAGACCCAGTACTTC
abundance: many; d_gene: NA; j_gene: TRBJ2-1; v_gene: TRBV4-3; CDR3aa: CASSQESISLSYNEQFF; CDR3nt: TGCGCCAGCAGCCAAGAAAGTATTAGCCTCTCCTACAATGAGCAGTTCTTC
abundance: few; d_gene: NA; j_gene: TRBJ2-5; v_gene: TRBV5-5; CDR3aa: CASSLAAGRQETQYF; CDR3nt: TGTGCCAGCAGCTTGGCCGCCGGTAGACAAGAGACCCAGTACTTC
abundance: many; d_gene: NA; j_gene: TRBJ1-5; v_gene: TRBV12-3/TRBV12-4; CDR3aa: CASSETGPSNQPQHF; CDR3nt: TGTGCCAGCAGTGAGACAGGCCCAAGCAATCAGCCCCAGCATTTT
abundance: few; d_gene: NA; j_gene: TRBJ2-3; v_gene: TRBV9; CDR3aa: CASSVAGGHLTDTQYF; CDR3nt: TGTGCCAGCAGCGTAGCTGGTGGACACCTCACAGATACGCAGTATTTT
abundance: few; d_gene: TRBD1; j_gene: TRBJ1-4; v_gene: TRBV28; CDR3aa: CASSIPTGGREKLFF; CDR3nt: TGTGCCAGCAGTATCCCGACAGGGGGCCGGGAAAAACTGTTTTTT
abundance: NA; d_gene: NA; j_gene: TRBJ2-2; v_gene: TRBV11-2; CDR3aa: CASSLVEKNTGELFF; CDR3nt: TGTGCCAGCAGCTTAGTGGAGAAGAACACCGGGGAGCTGTTTTTT
abundance: NA; d_gene: NA; j_gene: TRBJ2-3; v_gene: TRBV11-1; CDR3aa: CASSQLYTDTQYF; CDR3nt: TGTGCCAGCAGCCAACTTTACACAGATACGCAGTATTTT
abundance: NA; d_gene: NA; j_gene: TRBJ2-6; v_gene: TRBV9; CDR3aa: CASSVNGYGANVLTF; CDR3nt: TGTGCCAGCAGCGTAAATGGGTACGGGGCCAACGTCCTGACTTTC
abundance: many; d_gene: NA; j_gene: TRBJ1-1; v_gene: TRBV28; CDR3aa: CASSLPGTEAFF; CDR3nt: TGTGCCAGCAGTTTACCGGGTACTGAAGCTTTCTTT
abundance: many; d_gene: NA; j_gene: TRBJ2-7; v_gene: TRBV7-2; CDR3aa: CASSLGTGYYEQYF; CDR3nt: TGTGCCAGCAGCTTGGGGACGGGATACTACGAGCAGTACTTC
abundance: NA; d_gene: NA; j_gene: TRBJ1-5; v_gene: TRBV4-2; CDR3aa: CASSQDRGGFGYQPQHF; CDR3nt: TGTGCCAGCAGCCAAGATCGAGGGGGGTTCGGATATCAGCCCCAGCATTTT
abundance: NA; d_gene: NA; j_gene: TRBJ1-1; v_gene: TRBV20-1; CDR3aa: CSAFDPNTEAFF; CDR3nt: TGCAGTGCTTTTGACCCGAACACTGAAGCTTTCTTT
abundance: many; d_gene: TRBD1; j_gene: TRBJ2-3; v_gene: TRBV5-1; CDR3aa: CASSGGTGGTDTQYF; CDR3nt: TGCGCCAGCAGCGGCGGGACAGGGGGCACAGATACGCAGTATTTT
abundance: NA; d_gene: NA; j_gene: TRBJ2-5; v_gene: TRBV25-1; CDR3aa: CASSVGSAGETQYF; CDR3nt: TGTGCCAGCAGTGTCGGAAGCGCTGGGGAGACCCAGTACTTC
abundance: many; d_gene: TRBD1; j_gene: TRBJ2-1; v_gene: TRBV7-9; CDR3aa: CASSSRDRVLEQFF; CDR3nt: TGTGCCAGCAGCTCCCGGGACAGGGTTCTAGAGCAGTTCTTC
abundance: few; d_gene: TRBD2; j_gene: TRBJ2-1; v_gene: TRBV4-3; CDR3aa: CASSQDGAAGGGEQFF; CDR3nt: TGCGCCAGCAGCCAAGATGGGGCAGCGGGAGGGGGTGAGCAGTTCTTC
abundance: few; d_gene: NA; j_gene: TRBJ2-2; v_gene: TRBV28; CDR3aa: CASSSPSYANTGELFF; CDR3nt: TGTGCCAGCAGTTCCCCCAGCTATGCGAACACCGGGGAGCTGTTTTTT
abundance: few; d_gene: NA; j_gene: TRBJ1-6; v_gene: TRBV7-2; CDR3aa: CASSLSALGPLHF; CDR3nt: TGTGCCAGCAGCTTATCCGCTTTGGGGCCCCTCCACTTT